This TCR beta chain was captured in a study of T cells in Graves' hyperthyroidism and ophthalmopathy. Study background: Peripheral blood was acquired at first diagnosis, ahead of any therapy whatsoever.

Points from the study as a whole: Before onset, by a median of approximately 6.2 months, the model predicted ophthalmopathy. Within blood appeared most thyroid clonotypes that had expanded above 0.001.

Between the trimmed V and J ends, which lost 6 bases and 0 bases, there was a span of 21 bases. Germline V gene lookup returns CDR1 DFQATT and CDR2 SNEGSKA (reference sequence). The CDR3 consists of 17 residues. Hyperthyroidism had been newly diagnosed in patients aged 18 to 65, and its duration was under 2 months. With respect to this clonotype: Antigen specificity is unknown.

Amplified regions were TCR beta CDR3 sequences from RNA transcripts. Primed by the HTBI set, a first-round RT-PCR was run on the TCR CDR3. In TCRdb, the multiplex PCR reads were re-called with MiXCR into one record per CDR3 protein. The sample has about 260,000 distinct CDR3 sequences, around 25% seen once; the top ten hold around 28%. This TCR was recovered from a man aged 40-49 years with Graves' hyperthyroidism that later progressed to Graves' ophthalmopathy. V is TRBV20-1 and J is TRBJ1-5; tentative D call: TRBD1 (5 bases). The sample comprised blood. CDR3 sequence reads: CSARRGPNSNSNQPQHF. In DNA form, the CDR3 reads TGCAGTGCCAGGAGGGGACCCAATTCAAATAGCAATCAGCCCCAGCATTTT.